This T cell receptor beta chain was documented in a study of long-term antiretroviral therapy in people with HIV. Across the whole study: Samples from the earliest time points predate the 2015 immediate-ART recommendation by about a decade.

Each donor had at least one pre-ART and at least two post-ART PBMC samples. Trimming removed 1 base from V and 5 bases from J, with 15 bases in between. Germline CDR1 reads MGHRA; CDR2 reads YSYEKL. This CDR3 has 15 residues. Survey-level immunoSEQ v3.0 assays were run. Roughly 40,000-55,000 T-cell genomes per sample were the sequencing target. Generated by immunoSEQ multiplex PCR, the TCRdb table keeps only in-frame clones and is missing some. Of around 7,900 clones in the sample, around 79% were seen once. The sequences come from unsorted PBMCs, collected 0.1 years after starting antiretroviral therapy. V usage is TRBV4-1 and J usage is TRBJ2-7, with D possibly called TRBD1 or TRBD2 (6 bases each). The clonotype comes from a man aged 35 to 55 with HIV. CDR3: CASSQVISGGNEQYF. DNA for the CDR3: TGCGCCAGCAGCCAAGTTATATCCGGGGGCAACGAGCAGTACTTC.